The sequence of this T cell receptor beta chain was determined in a study of blood T cells in healthy people across ages. Germline V gene sequence: CDR1 MNHEY, CDR2 SMNVEV (reference sequence). This CDR3 spans 13 amino acids. Details on this clonotype: Its specificity is unknown.

The authors ran a second PCR of 7 to 11 cycles using a sample-barcoded 5' primer and a J-beta primer mix. TCRdb recomputed calls from the 5' RACE reads with MiXCR, one row per CDR3 protein. The table shows around 1,000,000 distinct CDR3 sequences, with approximately 26% occurring only once. Study-level findings and limits: Researchers judged that diversity estimates from one million T cells fell short of true values.

This same sample was also taken into another study, of T cells of mothers and their children. That work states: The study recruited a few healthy Caucasian mothers and their six children as donors. Input to cDNA synthesis comprised all extracted RNA, at a ratio of around 1.5 ug per 15 ul. A slight, non-significant increase in overlap was found for related mother-child pairs relative to unrelated pairs.

The sequence derives from a girl aged 2 to 9 in good health. Sequencing input: blood. The rearrangement links TRBV27 to TRBJ2-5; D uncertain. Near its end, the DNA agrees better with TRBJ2-7, so the J call may be wrong. The CDR3 DNA reads as TGTGCCAGCAGCCCGCTACTTACTTACGAGCAGTACTTC. It specifies CASSPLLTYEQYF.